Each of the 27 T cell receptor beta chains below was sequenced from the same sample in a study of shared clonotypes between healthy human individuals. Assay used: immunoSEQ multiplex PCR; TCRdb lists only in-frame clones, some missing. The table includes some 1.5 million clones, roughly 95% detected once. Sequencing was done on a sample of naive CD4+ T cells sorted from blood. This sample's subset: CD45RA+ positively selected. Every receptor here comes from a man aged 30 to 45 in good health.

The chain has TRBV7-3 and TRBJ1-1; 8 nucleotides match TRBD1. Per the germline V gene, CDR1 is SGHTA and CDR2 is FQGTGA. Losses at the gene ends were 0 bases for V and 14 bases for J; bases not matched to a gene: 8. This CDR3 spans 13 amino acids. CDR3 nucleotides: TGTGCCAGCAGCTTAACGGGAGACAGGGGCATGTTCTTT. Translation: CASSLTGDRGMFF.

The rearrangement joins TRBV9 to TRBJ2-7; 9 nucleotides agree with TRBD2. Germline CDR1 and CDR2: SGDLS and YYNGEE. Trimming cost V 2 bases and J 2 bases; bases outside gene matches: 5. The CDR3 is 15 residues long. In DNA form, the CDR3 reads TGTGCCAGCAGCGTTAGCGGGGGCCTTGCCTACGAGCAGTACTTC. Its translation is CASSVSGGLAYEQYF.

CDR3 coding DNA: TGTGCCAGAAGCTTGCAGACTAGCGGGAGGAGGAATGAGCAGTTCTTC. This codes for CARSLQTSGRRNEQFF. This chain links TRBV5-3 with TRBJ2-1; 13 positions agree with TRBD2. TRBV5-3 falls under the ORF class, with uncertain function. This CDR3 comprises 16 residues. Trimming removed 1 base from V and 7 bases from J; junction bases left unmatched: 5.

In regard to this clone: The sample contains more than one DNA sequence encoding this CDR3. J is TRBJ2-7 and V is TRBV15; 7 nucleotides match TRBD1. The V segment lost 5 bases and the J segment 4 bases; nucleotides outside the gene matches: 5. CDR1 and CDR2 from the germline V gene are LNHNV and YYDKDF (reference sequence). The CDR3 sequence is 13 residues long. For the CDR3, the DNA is TGTGCCACCAGCCGGGACAGATCTTACGAGCAGTACTTC. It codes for CATSRDRSYEQYF. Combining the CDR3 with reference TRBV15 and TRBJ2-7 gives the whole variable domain DAMVIQNPRYQVTQFGKPVTLSCSQTLNHNVMYWYQQKSSQAPKLLFHYYDKDFNNEADTPDNFQSRRPNTSFCFLDIRSPGLGDTAMYLCATSRDRSYEQYFGPGTRLTVT.

CDR3 sequence: CASSTTGYSDEQFF. CDR3 DNA: TGTGCCAGTAGTACAACAGGGTACAGCGATGAGCAGTTCTTC. The chain couples TRBV19 to TRBJ2-1; D is possibly TRBD1 (6 bases). Germline V gene sequence: CDR1 LNHDA, CDR2 SQIVND (reference sequence). The V gene lost 4 bases and the J gene lost 8 bases, with 15 bases spanning the gap. The CDR3 extends over 14 amino acids.

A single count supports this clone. Here the CDR3 DNA reads TGTGCCAGCAGCCCCGGGACCGACCCCTACGAGCAGTACTTC. Its protein product is CASSPGTDPYEQYF. The gene calls are TRBV5-4 and TRBJ2-7; D is tentatively TRBD1 or TRBD2 (5 bases each). CDR3 length: 14 residues. The V end lost 4 bases, the J end lost 2 bases, and 13 bases lay between the germline ends. The germline V gene encodes CDR1 SGHNT and CDR2 YYREEE (reference sequence). Supplemented by reference TRBV5-4 and TRBJ2-7, the full variable domain reads ETGVTQSPTHLIKTRGQQVTLRCSSQSGHNTVSWYQQALGQGPQFIFQYYREEENGRGNFPPRFSGLQFPNYSSELNVNALELDDSALYLCASSPGTDPYEQYFGPGTRLTVT.

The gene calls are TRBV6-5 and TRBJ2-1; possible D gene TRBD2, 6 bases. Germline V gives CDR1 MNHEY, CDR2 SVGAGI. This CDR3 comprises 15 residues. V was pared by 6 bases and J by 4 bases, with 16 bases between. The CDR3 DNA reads TGTGCCAGCAGCCACCCGACCGCGGGGTACAATGAGCAGTTCTTC. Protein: CASSHPTAGYNEQFF.

The CDR3 sequence is CASSLVPEGVSAKNIQYF. CDR3 bases: TGTGCCAGCAGCTTGGTCCCCGAGGGTGTTTCGGCCAAAAACATTCAGTACTTC. The chain joins TRBV5-6 to TRBJ2-4, with TRBD2 as a possible D gene (5 bases). This CDR3 has 18 residues. Trimming took off 0 bases at V and 1 base at J, with 17 bases between the two ends. Per the germline V gene, CDR1 is SGHDT and CDR2 is YYEEEE.

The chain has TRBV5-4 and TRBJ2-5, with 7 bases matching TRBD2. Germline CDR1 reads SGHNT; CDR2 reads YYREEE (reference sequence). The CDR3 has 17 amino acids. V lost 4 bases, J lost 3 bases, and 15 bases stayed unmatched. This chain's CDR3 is CASSISSFPGGKETQYF. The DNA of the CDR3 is TGTGCCAGCAGCATCTCTAGCTTCCCCGGGGGGAAAGAGACCCAGTACTTC.

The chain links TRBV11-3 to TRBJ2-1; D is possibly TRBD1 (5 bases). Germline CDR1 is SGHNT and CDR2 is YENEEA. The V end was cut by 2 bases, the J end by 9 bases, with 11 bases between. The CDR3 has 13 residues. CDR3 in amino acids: CASSLSERGEQFF. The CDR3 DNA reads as TGTGCCAGCAGCTTAAGCGAAAGGGGTGAGCAGTTCTTC.

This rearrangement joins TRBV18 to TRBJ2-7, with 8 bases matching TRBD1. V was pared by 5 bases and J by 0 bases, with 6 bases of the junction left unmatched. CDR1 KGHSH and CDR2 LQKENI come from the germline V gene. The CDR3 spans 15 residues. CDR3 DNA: TGTGCCAGCTCATCAGTACAGGGGGTCTCCTACGAGCAGTACTTC. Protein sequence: CASSSVQGVSYEQYF.

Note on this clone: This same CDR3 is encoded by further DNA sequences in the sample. The CDR3 spells CASSFSGSTDTQYF. CDR3 nucleotides: TGTGCCAGCAGTTTTTCCGGAAGCACAGATACGCAGTATTTT. The rearrangement links TRBV27 to TRBJ2-3; no definite D call. Germline lookup yields CDR1 MNHEY and CDR2 SMNVEV (reference sequence). Trimming took off 3 bases at V and 0 bases at J, with 7 bases between the two ends. CDR3 size: 14 residues.

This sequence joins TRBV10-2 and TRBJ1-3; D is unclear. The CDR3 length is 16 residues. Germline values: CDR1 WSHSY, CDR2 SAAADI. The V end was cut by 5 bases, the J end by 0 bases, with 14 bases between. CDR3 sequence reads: CASSIIHADSGNTIYF. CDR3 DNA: TGCGCCAGCAGTATCATACACGCTGACTCTGGAAACACCATATATTTT.

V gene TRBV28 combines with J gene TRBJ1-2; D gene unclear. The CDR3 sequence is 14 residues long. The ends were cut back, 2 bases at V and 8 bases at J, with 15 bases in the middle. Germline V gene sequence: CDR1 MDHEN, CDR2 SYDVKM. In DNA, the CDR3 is TGTGCCAGCAGTTTAAGGTCCATTCTCGGCGGCTACACCTTC. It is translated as CASSLRSILGGYTF.

CDR3 nucleotide sequence: TGCGCCAGCAGCCAGACTATAGGGACAGACTACAATGAGCAGTTCTTC. As protein: CASSQTIGTDYNEQFF. This sequence joins TRBV4-1 and TRBJ2-1, with 7 nucleotides matching TRBD1. This CDR3 is 16 amino acids long. Unmatched junction bases numbered 8, after V lost 3 bases and J lost 3 bases. CDR1 MGHRA and CDR2 YSYEKL come from the germline V gene.

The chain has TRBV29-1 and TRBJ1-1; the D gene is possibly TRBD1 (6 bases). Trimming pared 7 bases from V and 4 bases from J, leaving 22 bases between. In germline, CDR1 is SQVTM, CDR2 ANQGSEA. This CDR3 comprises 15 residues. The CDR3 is CSATAPGGAGTEAFF. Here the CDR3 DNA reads TGCAGCGCCACCGCCCCCGGGGGGGCGGGCACTGAAGCTTTCTTT.

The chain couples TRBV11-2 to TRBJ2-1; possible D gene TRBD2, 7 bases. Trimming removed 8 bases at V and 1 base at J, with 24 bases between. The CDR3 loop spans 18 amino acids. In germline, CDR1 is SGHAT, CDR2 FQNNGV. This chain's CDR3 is CASARRDIRGGSYNEQFF. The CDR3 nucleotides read TGTGCCAGCGCTCGACGAGACATAAGGGGGGGTTCCTACAATGAGCAGTTCTTC.

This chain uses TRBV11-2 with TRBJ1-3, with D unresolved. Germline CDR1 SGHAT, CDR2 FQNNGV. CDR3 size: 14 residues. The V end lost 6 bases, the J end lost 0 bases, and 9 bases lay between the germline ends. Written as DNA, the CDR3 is TGTGCCAGCAGTTACTTAATCTCTGGAAACACCATATATTTT. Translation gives CASSYLISGNTIYF.

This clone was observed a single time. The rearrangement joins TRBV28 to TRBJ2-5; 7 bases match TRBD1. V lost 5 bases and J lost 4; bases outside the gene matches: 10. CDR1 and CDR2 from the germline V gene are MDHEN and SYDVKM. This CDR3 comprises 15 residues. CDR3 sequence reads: CASSPIDRERETQYF. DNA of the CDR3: TGTGCCAGCAGTCCGATCGACAGGGAAAGAGAGACCCAGTACTTC.

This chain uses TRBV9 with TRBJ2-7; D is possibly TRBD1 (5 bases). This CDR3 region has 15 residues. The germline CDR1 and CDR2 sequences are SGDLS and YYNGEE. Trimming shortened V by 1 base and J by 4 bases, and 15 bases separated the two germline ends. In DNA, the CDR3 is TGTGCCAGCAGCGTACGATCCCAGGGAATGTACGAGCAGTACTTC. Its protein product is CASSVRSQGMYEQYF. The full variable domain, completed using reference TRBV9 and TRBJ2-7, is DSGVTQTPKHLITATGQRVTLRCSPRSGDLSVYWYQQSLDQGLQFLIQYYNGEERAKGNILERFSAQQFPDLHSELNLSSLELGDSALYFCASSVRSQGMYEQYFGPGTRLTVT.

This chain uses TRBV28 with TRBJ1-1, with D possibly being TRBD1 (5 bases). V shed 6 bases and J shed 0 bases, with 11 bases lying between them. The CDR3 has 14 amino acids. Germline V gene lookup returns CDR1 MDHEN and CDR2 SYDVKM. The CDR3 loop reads CASSRRGMNTEAFF. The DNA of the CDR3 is TGTGCCAGCAGCCGACGGGGGATGAACACTGAAGCTTTCTTT.

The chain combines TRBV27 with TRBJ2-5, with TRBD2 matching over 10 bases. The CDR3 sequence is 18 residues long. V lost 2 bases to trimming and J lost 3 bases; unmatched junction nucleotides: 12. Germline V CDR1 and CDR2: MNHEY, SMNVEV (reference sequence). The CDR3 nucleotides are TGTGCCAGCAGTTTAGGGCTAGCGGGAGCACCGAGGAAAGAGACCCAGTACTTC. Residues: CASSLGLAGAPRKETQYF.

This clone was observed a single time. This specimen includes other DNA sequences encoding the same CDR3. The CDR3 coding sequence is TGTGCCAGCAGTTACTTTACCAATACCGGGGAGCTGTTTTTT. As protein: CASSYFTNTGELFF. This rearrangement joins TRBV6-5 to TRBJ2-2; no firm D call. The CDR3 has 14 residues. In germline, CDR1 is MNHEY, CDR2 SVGAGI. Trimming stripped 1 base from V and 5 bases from J, with 8 bases between.

The CDR3 sequence is CASSLEGRERPYNEQFF. The CDR3 DNA is TGCGCCAGCAGCTTGGAAGGCAGAGAAAGGCCTTACAATGAGCAGTTCTTC. The chain recombines TRBV5-1 with TRBJ2-1, with D uncertain. CDR3 length: 17 residues. Looked up from germline, CDR1 is SGHRS and CDR2 is YFSETQ. V lost 0 bases and J lost 4, with 17 bases in between.

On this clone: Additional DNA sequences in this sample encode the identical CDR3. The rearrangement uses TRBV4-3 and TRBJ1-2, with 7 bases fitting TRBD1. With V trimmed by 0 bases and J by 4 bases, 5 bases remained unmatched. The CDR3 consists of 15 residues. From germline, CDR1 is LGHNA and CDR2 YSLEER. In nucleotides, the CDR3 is TGCGCCAGCAGCCAAGAGGGCAGGGGGGGCTATGGCTACACCTTC. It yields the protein CASSQEGRGGYGYTF.

CDR3: CASSFIGSYEQYF. In DNA form, the CDR3 reads TGTGCCAGCAGTTTTATCGGGAGCTACGAGCAGTACTTC. The chain joins TRBV27 to TRBJ2-7; a weak D match, TRBD2 (6 bases). The germline V gene encodes CDR1 MNHEY and CDR2 SMNVEV (reference sequence). Trimming took off 3 bases at V and 3 bases at J, with 9 bases between the two ends. CDR3 size: 13 residues.

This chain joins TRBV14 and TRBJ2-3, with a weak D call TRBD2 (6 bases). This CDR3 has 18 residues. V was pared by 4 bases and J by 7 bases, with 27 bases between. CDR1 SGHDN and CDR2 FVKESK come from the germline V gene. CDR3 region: CASSPSSQRAVSRHTQYF. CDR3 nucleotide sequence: TGTGCCAGCAGCCCCTCGTCCCAGCGGGCGGTATCCCGCCATACGCAGTATTTT. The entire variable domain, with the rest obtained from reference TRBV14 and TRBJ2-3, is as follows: EAGVTQFPSHSVIEKGQTVTLRCDPISGHDNLYWYRRVMGKEIKFLLHFVKESKQDESGMPNNRFLAERTGGTYSTLKVQPAELEDSGVYFCASSPSSQRAVSRHTQYFGPGTRLTVL.